One and the same sample provided the 19 T cell receptor beta chains below, sequenced in a study of OX40 agonist ivuxolimab in advanced cancers. The data were produced by immunoSEQ multiplex PCR, yet TCRdb's version contains in-frame clones alone and is incomplete. The repertoire holds about 47,000 clones, with approximately 81% as singletons. The sample was CD4+ or CD8+ T cells sorted from blood, taken in a trial of the OX40 agonist ivuxolimab. These receptors came from an adult with an advanced solid tumor such as melanoma, head and neck, liver or kidney cancer.

The rearrangement links TRBV29-1 to TRBJ2-7; 9 positions match TRBD2. The V and J ends lost 5 bases and 0 bases, in that order; junction bases with no gene match: 2. Per the germline V gene, CDR1 is SQVTM and CDR2 is ANQGSEA. The CDR3 has 13 amino acids. The CDR3 DNA reads as TGCAGCGTTCCTAGCGGGACCTCCTACGAGCAGTACTTC. Translating gives CSVPSGTSYEQYF.

V usage is TRBV4-1 and J usage is TRBJ2-2, with D possibly being TRBD2 (6 bases). Germline V gene data show CDR1 as MGHRA and CDR2 as YSYEKL. The CDR3 covers 15 residues. V was pared by 6 bases and J by 4 bases, with 15 bases between. The CDR3 sequence: CASSHGRGSTGELFF. Written as DNA, the CDR3 is TGCGCCAGCAGTCATGGCCGGGGGAGCACCGGGGAGCTGTTTTTT.

The chain joins TRBV5-6 to TRBJ2-7; 7 nucleotides align to TRBD2. J was trimmed by 2 bases and V by 7 bases; bases with no gene match: 6. CDR1 is SGHDT and CDR2 is YYEEEE in the germline V gene. The CDR3 is 13 residues long. CDR3 nucleotide sequence: TGTGCCAGCGGTCGGGGGGACCCCTACGAGCAGTACTTC. Translating it yields CASGRGDPYEQYF. The full variable domain, rest sourced from reference TRBV5-6 and TRBJ2-7, is DAGVTQSPTHLIKTRGQQVTLRCSPKSGHDTVSWYQQALGQGPQFIFQYYEEEERQRGNFPDRFSGHQFPNYSSELNVNALLLGDSALYLCASGRGDPYEQYFGPGTRLTVT.

The chain uses TRBV7-6 and TRBJ1-1; D not certain. Trimming removed 1 base from V and 5 bases from J, with 8 bases in between. CDR3 length: 13 residues. The germline CDR1 and CDR2 sequences are SGHVS and FNYEAQ. For the CDR3, the DNA is TGTGCCAGCAGCTTAGATGAGAAAACTGAAGCTTTCTTT. Translation: CASSLDEKTEAFF. Supplemented by reference TRBV7-6 and TRBJ1-1, the full variable domain reads GAGVSQSPRYKVTKRGQDVALRCDPISGHVSLYWYRQALGQGPEFLTYFNYEAQQDKSGLPNDRFSAERPEGSISTLTIQRTEQRDSAMYRCASSLDEKTEAFFGQGTRLTVV.

This chain uses TRBV27 with TRBJ1-1, with D possibly TRBD1 on 5 matching bases. The germline V gene has CDR1 MNHEY and CDR2 SMNVEV (reference sequence). The CDR3 is 14 residues long. Trimming took off 3 bases at V and 4 bases at J, with 12 bases between the two ends. CDR3 amino acids: CASSLAGLGTEAFF. The CDR3 DNA reads TGTGCCAGCAGTTTGGCAGGGCTGGGCACTGAAGCTTTCTTT.

V gene TRBV6-1 combines with J gene TRBJ2-5; D might be TRBD2 (6 bases). The CDR3 extends over 14 amino acids. Germline V gene data show CDR1 as MNHNS and CDR2 as SASEGT. Trimming removed 3 bases at V and 2 bases at J, with 10 bases between. This CDR3 is CASSDWGEQETQYF. The CDR3 nucleotides are TGTGCCAGCAGTGATTGGGGGGAACAAGAGACCCAGTACTTC.

In its sample, this clone was seen once. The rearrangement links TRBV7-6 to TRBJ2-1; 9 nucleotides match TRBD1. The V gene's germline CDR1 is SGHVS and CDR2 FNYEAQ. The trim removed 6 bases at V and 3 bases at J, leaving 6 bases unmatched. This CDR3 is 15 amino acids long. The CDR3 DNA follows: TGTGCCAGCAGTCCTACAGGGGGCCACTACAATGAGCAGTTCTTC. It specifies CASSPTGGHYNEQFF.

The table lists this clone with a few counts. V usage is TRBV9 and J usage is TRBJ2-3; no clear D. Trimming removed 0 bases at V and 2 bases at J, with 10 bases between. Looked up from germline, CDR1 is SGDLS and CDR2 is YYNGEE. This CDR3 spans 15 amino acids. In DNA form, the CDR3 reads TGTGCCAGCAGCGTAGCCGTGACCGACACAGATACGCAGTATTTT. This encodes CASSVAVTDTDTQYF. The full variable domain, rest sourced from reference TRBV9 and TRBJ2-3, is DSGVTQTPKHLITATGQRVTLRCSPRSGDLSVYWYQQSLDQGLQFLIQYYNGEERAKGNILERFSAQQFPDLHSELNLSSLELGDSALYFCASSVAVTDTDTQYFGPGTRLTVL.

The chain combines TRBV27 with TRBJ1-6; tentative D call: TRBD1 (6 bases). V shed 0 bases and J shed 10 bases, with 13 bases lying between them. This CDR3 is 15 amino acids long. Germline CDR1 is MNHEY and CDR2 is SMNVEV (reference sequence). CDR3 DNA sequence: TGTGCCAGCAGTTTATCTACAGGGATTGGATCACCCCTCCACTTT. Amino acid sequence: CASSLSTGIGSPLHF.

The chain recombines TRBV7-2 with TRBJ1-5; D gene ambiguous. This CDR3 spans 13 amino acids. Germline lookup yields CDR1 SGHTA and CDR2 FQGNSA. The V end lost 5 bases, the J end lost 4 bases, and 9 bases lay between the germline ends. CDR3 nucleotides: TGTGCCAGCAGCCTTTATCTAAATCAGCCCCAGCATTTT. Translated, it gives CASSLYLNQPQHF.

The chain recombines TRBV6-5 with TRBJ2-7; TRBD2 agrees at 10 bases. The CDR3 is 14 residues long. Trimming removed 4 bases from V and 9 bases from J; junction bases left unmatched: 9. Looked up from germline, CDR1 is MNHEY and CDR2 is SVGAGI. The CDR3 protein is CASSWASGSGVQYF. CDR3 DNA: TGTGCCAGCAGTTGGGCTAGCGGGAGCGGGGTGCAGTACTTC.

The chain combines TRBV7-5 with TRBJ1-4; TRBD1 was called by the table and not checked on the DNA. TRBV7-5 is deemed a pseudogene. This CDR3 comprises 19 residues. CDR3 sequence: CVRSLVTRQSKTVSEKLFF. The CDR3 nucleotides read TGTGTCAGAAGCTTAGTAACTCGACAGAGTAAGACGGTATCTGAAAAACTGTTTTTT.

The rearrangement joins TRBV28 to TRBJ2-1, with a weak D call TRBD2 (6 bases). Trimming removed 1 base at V and 7 bases at J, with 8 bases between. From germline, CDR1 is MDHEN and CDR2 SYDVKM. The CDR3 consists of 13 residues. This CDR3 reads CASSLLAGNEQFF. CDR3 bases: TGTGCCAGCAGTTTATTGGCGGGGAATGAGCAGTTCTTC. The variable domain in full, with the rest retrieved from reference TRBV28 and TRBJ2-1, is DVKVTQSSRYLVKRTGEKVFLECVQDMDHENMFWYRQDPGLGLRLIYFSYDVKMKEKGDIPEGYSVSREKKERFSLILESASTNQTSMYLCASSLLAGNEQFFGPGTRLTVL.

The chain employs TRBV19 and TRBJ2-2; weak D call: TRBD2 (5 bases). V lost 5 bases to trimming and J lost 6 bases, with 13 bases between them. Germline V gives CDR1 LNHDA, CDR2 SQIVND (reference sequence). The CDR3 is made up of 14 amino acids. CDR3 DNA sequence: TGTGCCAGTAGTGAGGGAGTAGAGCCCGGGGAGCTGTTTTTT. Residues: CASSEGVEPGELFF.

J is TRBJ2-3 and V is TRBV7-3; 10 bases line up with TRBD2. The germline CDR1 and CDR2 sequences are SGHTA and FQGTGA. Trimming at V came to 3 bases and at J to 5 bases, leaving 5 bases not matched to a gene. CDR3 length: 15 amino acids. CDR3 in amino acids: CASSLSGGALDTQYF. CDR3 in DNA: TGTGCCAGCAGCTTGAGCGGGGGGGCATTAGATACGCAGTATTTT.

This clone showed up just once. The V call is TRBV7-9, the J call TRBJ1-4; D is perhaps TRBD1 (6 bases). Looked up from germline, CDR1 is SEHNR and CDR2 is FQNEAQ (reference sequence). Trimming left V 5 bases short and J 8 bases short, with 12 bases between. The CDR3 has 13 amino acids. Here the CDR3 reads CASSPSGGEKLFF. CDR3 nucleotides: TGTGCCAGCAGCCCCTCTGGGGGCGAAAAACTGTTTTTT.

J is TRBJ2-3 and V is TRBV7-7; D gene uncertain. CDR1 SSHAT and CDR2 FNYEAQ come from the germline V gene (reference sequence). Trimming shortened V by 1 base and J by 6 bases, and 8 bases separated the two germline ends. This CDR3 is 13 amino acids long. In DNA form, the CDR3 reads TGTGCCAGCAGCTTAGTTAGTTCGGATACGCAGTATTTT. It encodes CASSLVSSDTQYF.

V is TRBV29-1 and J is TRBJ1-1, with D hard to call. V lost 4 bases and J 3 bases, leaving 6 bases between the germline ends. CDR3 size: 11 residues. CDR1 SQVTM and CDR2 ANQGSEA come from the germline V gene. CDR3 bases: TGCAGCGTTGGGGGAGACACTGAAGCTTTCTTT. Translation gives CSVGGDTEAFF.

In the case of this clone: A read error may produce the germline difference seen at one junction end. The same CDR3 arises from other DNA sequences in this sample as well. The chain has TRBV14 and TRBJ1-1; no reliable D call. This CDR3 has 11 amino acids. Germline CDR1 and CDR2: SGHDN and FVKESK. The CDR3 spells CASSQDGVAFF. The CDR3 bases are TGTGCCAGCAGTCAAGACGGTGTGGCTTTCTTT. The full variable domain, completed using reference TRBV14 and TRBJ1-1, is EAGVTQFPSHSVIEKGQTVTLRCDPISGHDNLYWYRRVMGKEIKFLLHFVKESKQDESGMPNNRFLAERTGGTYSTLKVQPAELEDSGVYFCASSQDGVAFFGQGTRLTVV.